The text below deals with one T cell receptor (beta chain). Sequenced by immunoSEQ multiplex PCR; TCRdb stores in-frame clones only, minus some. The table includes 150,000 or so clones, over 80% detected once. The data belong to a study of blood T cell repertoires in COVID-19. Material: PBMCs or T cells enriched from blood (not recorded which). This sequence originates from an older woman who had recovered from COVID-19.

The CDR3 nucleotides are TGCAGCGTTGGCCCCGGGAGGACTGAAGCTTTCTTT. Its translation is CSVGPGRTEAFF. V usage is TRBV29-1 and J usage is TRBJ1-1, with D unresolved. Between the trimmed V and J ends, which lost 4 bases and 5 bases, there was a span of 11 bases. The length of the CDR3 is 12 residues. Germline CDR1 reads SQVTM; CDR2 reads ANQGSEA. The variable domain in full, completed from reference TRBV29-1 and TRBJ1-1, reads SAVISQKPSRDICQRGTSLTIQCQVDSQVTMMFWYRQQPGQSLTLIATANQGSEATYESGFVIDKFPISRPNLTFSTLTVSNMSPEDSSIYLCSVGPGRTEAFFGQGTRLTVV.